Presented here are 32 T cell receptor beta chains from one specimen sequenced in a study of T cell responses to AZD1222 COVID-19 vaccine. The table came from immunoSEQ multiplex PCR; TCRdb's copy has only in-frame clones and leaves some out. The sample records approximately 110,000 clones, approximately 85% being singletons. The sequenced sample was peripheral blood, obtained on day 0 of AZD1222 vaccination. These receptors were taken from an adult in good health.

The rearrangement uses TRBV18 and TRBJ2-7, with D possibly called TRBD1 or TRBD2 (5 bases each). CDR1 is KGHSH, CDR2 LQKENI, per germline. The CDR3 runs to 13 residues. Trimming cost V 2 bases and J 13 bases, with 18 bases left between them. The CDR3 DNA reads TGTGCCAGCTCACCAATTCACGGGGCCGAGCTCTACTTC. Its protein product is CASSPIHGAELYF.

The chain combines TRBV11-2 with TRBJ1-1; no definite D call. Germline assignment: CDR1 SGHAT and CDR2 FQNNGV. The CDR3 has 12 residues. The germline V and J ends were trimmed by 3 bases and 7 bases, with 9 bases remaining between them. This CDR3 reads CASSLSGLEAFF. In DNA form, the CDR3 reads TGTGCCAGCAGCTTGTCGGGCCTTGAAGCTTTCTTT.

J is TRBJ2-5 and V is TRBV5-5; D tentatively reads TRBD1 or TRBD2 (6 bases each). V was shortened by 3 bases and J by 4 bases, with 28 bases between the two germline ends. Germline V gene data show CDR1 as SGHKS and CDR2 as YYEKEE (reference sequence). The CDR3 length is 19 residues. The CDR3 loop is CASSSGWTVHGGWGETQYF. CDR3 nucleotide sequence: TGTGCCAGCAGCTCGGGGTGGACAGTCCACGGAGGGTGGGGAGAGACCCAGTACTTC. Filled out from reference TRBV5-5 and TRBJ2-5, the complete variable domain reads DAGVTQSPTHLIKTRGQQVTLRCSPISGHKSVSWYQQVLGQGPQFIFQYYEKEERGRGNFPDRFSARQFPNYSSELNVNALLLGDSALYLCASSSGWTVHGGWGETQYFGPGTRLLVL.

The J gene is TRBJ2-1, the V gene TRBV27, with D possibly matching TRBD1 (5 bases). The CDR3 has 13 amino acids. The V and J ends lost 6 bases and 8 bases respectively, with 14 bases between them. The germline V gene has CDR1 MNHEY and CDR2 SMNVEV (reference sequence). Written as DNA, the CDR3 is TGTGCCAGCAGCCTTACAGGTTACGATGAGCAGTTCTTC. This translates into CASSLTGYDEQFF.

This clone is termed large. The chain is built from TRBV5-6 and TRBJ2-7, with D perhaps assigned TRBD1 or TRBD2 (6 bases each). Germline CDR1 and CDR2: SGHDT and YYEEEE. Deletions cut 3 bases from V and 5 bases from J, with 15 bases between. This CDR3 is 14 amino acids long. CDR3 DNA: TGTGCCAGCAGCTATTGGAGGGGGGCCAACGAGCAGTACTTC. Its translation: CASSYWRGANEQYF.

The rearrangement links TRBV19 to TRBJ2-7; 7 positions agree with TRBD1. Germline V lookup: CDR1 LNHDA, CDR2 SQIVND (reference sequence). J was trimmed by 2 bases and V by 3 bases; bases with no gene match: 4. The CDR3 is made up of 14 amino acids. DNA for the CDR3: TGTGCCAGTAGTATCGGACAGGCCACCTACGAGCAGTACTTC. It is translated as CASSIGQATYEQYF.

This rearrangement joins TRBV24-1 to TRBJ1-5; D possibly corresponds to TRBD1 (5 bases). The CDR3 extends over 13 amino acids. Trimming stripped 9 bases from V and 3 bases from J, with 11 bases between. Germline values: CDR1 KGHDR, CDR2 SFDVKD. CDR3 region: CATGAGNNQPQHF. The CDR3 coding sequence is TGTGCCACCGGGGCAGGGAACAATCAGCCCCAGCATTTT.

DNA of the CDR3: TGTGCCAGTACAATAGCGGGGGGTTACAATGAGCAGTTCTTC. Amino acid sequence: CASTIAGGYNEQFF. The V call is TRBV19, the J call TRBJ2-1; 10 positions match TRBD2. V shed 7 bases and J 4 bases; nucleotides not matched to a gene: 4. The CDR3 is made up of 14 amino acids. From germline, CDR1 is LNHDA and CDR2 SQIVND (reference sequence). Looking up the rest from reference TRBV19 and TRBJ2-1 gives the full variable domain: DGGITQSPKYLFRKEGQNVTLSCEQNLNHDAMYWYRQDPGQGLRLIYYSQIVNDFQKGDIAEGYSVSREKKESFPLTVTSAQKNPTAFYLCASTIAGGYNEQFFGPGTRLTVL.

This sequence joins TRBV28 and TRBJ1-5; a possible D gene is TRBD1 (5 bases). This CDR3 region has 12 residues. V was clipped by 6 bases and J by 5 bases, with 8 bases between them. Looked up from germline, CDR1 is MDHEN and CDR2 is SYDVKM. In DNA, the CDR3 is TGTGCCAGCAGCCCAGGGTATCAGCCCCAGCATTTT. This encodes CASSPGYQPQHF. The whole variable domain, filled in from reference TRBV28 and TRBJ1-5, reads DVKVTQSSRYLVKRTGEKVFLECVQDMDHENMFWYRQDPGLGLRLIYFSYDVKMKEKGDIPEGYSVSREKKERFSLILESASTNQTSMYLCASSPGYQPQHFGDGTRLSIL.

This rearrangement joins TRBV9 to TRBJ2-2; D uncertain. The CDR3 is 12 amino acids. The ends were cut back, 0 bases at V and 9 bases at J, with 6 bases in the middle. Per germline, CDR1 SGDLS and CDR2 YYNGEE. CDR3 amino acids: CASSVVPWELFF. CDR3 nucleotide sequence: TGTGCCAGCAGCGTAGTTCCGTGGGAGCTGTTTTTT.

This clone occurred once. The J gene is TRBJ2-7, the V gene TRBV5-1; D unresolved. Trimming pared 4 bases from V and 6 bases from J, leaving 11 bases between. Germline loops: CDR1 SGHRS, CDR2 YFSETQ. The CDR3 has 12 amino acids. CDR3 in DNA: TGCGCCAGCAGCCACCTGGGCGGCGAGCAGTACTTC. It specifies CASSHLGGEQYF.

The chain's CDR3 is CASSQSPHGPTYEQYF. The CDR3 DNA sequence: TGCGCCAGCAGTCAATCCCCGCACGGACCAACCTACGAGCAGTACTTC. This chain joins TRBV23-1 and TRBJ2-7; D not certain. TRBV23-1 is an open reading frame, and its role is uncertain. This CDR3 region has 16 residues. The germline V and J ends were trimmed by 0 bases and 2 bases, with 14 bases remaining between them.

V is TRBV3-1 (or the pseudogene TRBV3-2) and J is TRBJ1-1; D unresolved. CDR3 length: 12 residues. Germline values: CDR1 LGHDT, CDR2 YNNKEL (reference sequence). V lost 5 bases and J lost 3, with 7 bases in between. Here the CDR3 DNA reads TGTGCCAGCAGCTTGCGGGACACTGAAGCTTTCTTT. It specifies CASSLRDTEAFF.

The rearrangement uses TRBV24-1 and TRBJ2-1, with 9 nucleotides matching TRBD2. The CDR3 contains 15 residues. Trimming took 1 base from V and 5 from J; bases not matched to a gene: 2. Germline loops: CDR1 KGHDR, CDR2 SFDVKD. The CDR3 loop reads CATSDFTSGHNEQFF. The CDR3 DNA sequence: TGTGCCACCAGTGATTTTACTAGCGGGCACAATGAGCAGTTCTTC.

The gene calls are TRBV11-2 and TRBJ1-1; D is possibly TRBD1 (6 bases). Trimming pared 5 bases from V and 2 bases from J, leaving 12 bases between. The CDR3 totals 14 residues. Per germline, CDR1 SGHAT and CDR2 FQNNGV. The CDR3 is CASSPRGSNTEAFF. CDR3 coding DNA: TGTGCCAGCAGCCCCAGGGGAAGTAACACTGAAGCTTTCTTT.

The genes are TRBV18 and TRBJ2-1; TRBD2 might be the D (5 bases). Trimming left V 0 bases short and J 9 bases short, with 9 bases between. Germline loops: CDR1 KGHSH, CDR2 LQKENI. CDR3 length: 13 residues. The CDR3, as DNA: TGTGCCAGCTCACCACCGACGGGGTTTGAGCAGTTCTTC. This encodes CASSPPTGFEQFF. Full variable domain (outside the CDR3, taken from reference TRBV18 and TRBJ2-1): NAGVMQNPRHLVRRRGQEARLRCSPMKGHSHVYWYRQLPEEGLKFMVYLQKENIIDESGMPKERFSAEFPKEGPSILRIQQVVRGDSAAYFCASSPPTGFEQFFGPGTRLTVL.

This chain joins TRBV28 and TRBJ2-3; unclear D gene. Germline values: CDR1 MDHEN, CDR2 SYDVKM. Trimming took 6 bases from V and 3 from J, leaving 4 bases between them. CDR3 size: 11 residues. In nucleotides, the CDR3 is TGTGCCAGCAGGGCGACAGATACGCAGTATTTT. It yields the protein CASRATDTQYF.

V and J are TRBV19 and TRBJ1-5; weak D call: TRBD1 (5 bases). Germline V gene sequence: CDR1 LNHDA, CDR2 SQIVND (reference sequence). The CDR3 loop spans 16 amino acids. Trimming cost V 7 bases and J 2 bases, with 18 bases left between them. CDR3: CASTPGGLGGNQPQHF. The CDR3 nucleotides are TGTGCCAGTACCCCGGGGGGACTTGGGGGCAATCAGCCCCAGCATTTT.

CDR3 in amino acids: CASSQGLSEQFF. The CDR3 DNA sequence: TGTGCCAGCAGCCAGGGTTTAAGTGAGCAGTTCTTC. V usage is TRBV3-1 (or the pseudogene TRBV3-2) and J usage is TRBJ2-1, with D uncertain. The V gene's germline CDR1 is LGHDT and CDR2 YNNKEL (reference sequence). This CDR3 contains 12 residues. V was cut by 3 bases and J by 9 bases, with 9 bases left in between.

The genes are TRBV6-2 or TRBV6-3 and TRBJ1-2; D is undetermined. The CDR3 totals 14 residues. Per the germline V gene, CDR1 is MNHEY and CDR2 is SVGEGT. V gave up 5 bases and J gave up 2 bases, with 12 bases separating them. CDR3 region: CASSSHTVNYGYTF. CDR3 coding DNA: TGTGCCAGCAGTAGCCATACCGTGAACTATGGCTACACCTTC.

V is TRBV6-1 and J is TRBJ1-5; D unresolved. Trimming took off 3 bases at V and 2 bases at J, with 11 bases between the two ends. The CDR3 extends over 15 amino acids. Looked up from germline, CDR1 is MNHNS and CDR2 is SASEGT. The CDR3 is CASSDRVFGNQPQHF. In DNA form, the CDR3 reads TGTGCCAGCAGTGACCGGGTCTTTGGCAATCAGCCCCAGCATTTT.

The chain recombines TRBV7-9 with TRBJ2-3; TRBD1 matches at 7 bases. Germline CDR1 is SEHNR and CDR2 is FQNEAQ (reference sequence). The length of the CDR3 is 17 residues. The V gene end was trimmed by 5 bases and the J gene end by 1 base; junction bases not matched to a gene: 12. The CDR3 DNA is TGTGCCAGCAGCCTTGGCGAGACAGGGTTGGGCACAGATACGCAGTATTTT. This codes for CASSLGETGLGTDTQYF.

The chain joins TRBV5-5 to TRBJ2-7; D is undetermined. CDR1 and CDR2 (germline): SGHKS, YYEKEE (reference sequence). This CDR3 comprises 16 residues. V was cut by 0 bases and J by 0 bases, with 13 bases left in between. In DNA form, the CDR3 reads TGTGCCAGCAGCTTGGACGCGAGAACTTTCTCCTACGAGCAGTACTTC. Translation: CASSLDARTFSYEQYF.

This clone was recorded once. The chain recombines TRBV5-6 with TRBJ1-2; D is undetermined. The V and J ends lost 1 base and 0 bases respectively, with 13 bases between them. In germline, CDR1 is SGHDT, CDR2 YYEEEE. The CDR3 totals 16 residues. The CDR3 is CASSLSRNPTNYGYTF. CDR3 nucleotide sequence: TGTGCCAGCAGCTTGAGCAGGAACCCTACTAACTATGGCTACACCTTC.

The V and J genes are TRBV11-2 and TRBJ2-7; 14 nucleotides match TRBD2. V shed 1 base, J shed 9 bases, and the junction held 11 bases outside the gene matches. The CDR3 extends over 17 amino acids. Per the germline V gene, CDR1 is SGHAT and CDR2 is FQNNGV. CDR3 amino acids: CASSLGLAGGPNVWQYF. DNA for the CDR3: TGTGCCAGCAGCTTAGGACTAGCGGGGGGGCCTAACGTCTGGCAGTACTTC. Full variable domain (outside the CDR3, taken from reference TRBV11-2 and TRBJ2-7): EAGVAQSPRYKIIEKRQSVAFWCNPISGHATLYWYQQILGQGPKLLIQFQNNGVVDDSQLPKDRFSAERLKGVDSTLKIQPAKLEDSAVYLCASSLGLAGGPNVWQYFGPGTRLTVT.

The rearrangement uses TRBV12-5 and TRBJ2-1; 14 bases align to TRBD2. Germline assignment: CDR1 LGHNT and CDR2 FRNRAP. This CDR3 contains 19 residues. V lost 10 bases and J lost 5; bases outside the gene matches: 19. The CDR3 sequence is CATDLVGLAGGQLDNEQFF. CDR3 in DNA: TGTGCTACTGACCTCGTTGGACTAGCGGGGGGTCAACTTGACAATGAGCAGTTCTTC.

This chain links TRBV19 with TRBJ1-3; weak D call: TRBD1 (6 bases). The CDR3 has 16 amino acids. Germline values: CDR1 LNHDA, CDR2 SQIVND (reference sequence). The germline V and J ends were trimmed by 5 bases and 0 bases, with 14 bases remaining between them. The CDR3 sequence: CASSLTGHNSGNTIYF. CDR3 nucleotides: TGTGCCAGTAGTTTGACAGGACATAACTCTGGAAACACCATATATTTT. Looking up the rest from reference TRBV19 and TRBJ1-3 gives the full variable domain: DGGITQSPKYLFRKEGQNVTLSCEQNLNHDAMYWYRQDPGQGLRLIYYSQIVNDFQKGDIAEGYSVSREKKESFPLTVTSAQKNPTAFYLCASSLTGHNSGNTIYFGEGSWLTVV.

The rearrangement links TRBV11-3 to TRBJ2-3; unclear D gene. V was shortened by 6 bases and J by 0 bases, with 4 bases between the two germline ends. Germline lookup yields CDR1 SGHNT and CDR2 YENEEA. The CDR3 contains 12 residues. In nucleotides, the CDR3 is TGTGCCAGCAGAAGTAGCACAGATACGCAGTATTTT. Encoded protein: CASRSSTDTQYF. Full variable domain (missing parts from reference TRBV11-3 and TRBJ2-3): EAGVVQSPRYKIIEKKQPVAFWCNPISGHNTLYWYLQNLGQGPELLIRYENEEAVDDSQLPKDRFSAERLKGVDSTLKIQPAELGDSAVYLCASRSSTDTQYFGPGTRLTVL.

This clone was detected only once. The CDR3: CASSVGDQGASQPQHF. The DNA for the CDR3 is TGTGCCAGCAGCGTCGGTGATCAGGGGGCGAGTCAGCCCCAGCATTTT. V gene TRBV9 combines with J gene TRBJ1-5; 8 bases align to TRBD1. V dropped 2 bases and J dropped 6; count of bases not matched to a gene: 10. The CDR3 is 16 residues long. The germline CDR1 and CDR2 sequences are SGDLS and YYNGEE. Supplemented by reference TRBV9 and TRBJ1-5, the full variable domain reads DSGVTQTPKHLITATGQRVTLRCSPRSGDLSVYWYQQSLDQGLQFLIQYYNGEERAKGNILERFSAQQFPDLHSELNLSSLELGDSALYFCASSVGDQGASQPQHFGDGTRLSIL.

The rearrangement uses TRBV7-3 and TRBJ2-5; TRBD2 matches 9 bases. The junction had 0 bases not matched to a gene; V was cut back by 1 base and J by 0 bases. CDR1 and CDR2 from the germline V gene are SGHTA and FQGTGA. The CDR3 runs to 15 residues. This CDR3 reads CASSLIAGDQETQYF. The CDR3 nucleotides are TGTGCCAGCAGCTTAATAGCGGGGGACCAAGAGACCCAGTACTTC. The full variable domain, completed using reference TRBV7-3 and TRBJ2-5, is GAGVSQTPSNKVTEKGKYVELRCDPISGHTALYWYRQSLGQGPEFLIYFQGTGAADDSGLPNDRFFAVRPEGSVSTLKIQRTERGDSAVYLCASSLIAGDQETQYFGPGTRLLVL.

This chain uses TRBV4-1 with TRBJ1-1, with TRBD1 identical over 7 bases. CDR3 length equals 16 residues. The V and J ends lost 6 bases and 0 bases, in that order; junction bases with no gene match: 10. CDR1 and CDR2 from the germline V gene are MGHRA and YSYEKL. For the CDR3, the DNA is TGCGCCAGCAGTTACAACCCGGGACAGCTGAACACTGAAGCTTTCTTT. This gives the protein CASSYNPGQLNTEAFF.

This chain connects TRBV6-5 to TRBJ2-3; maybe TRBD1 (5 bases). Looked up from germline, CDR1 is MNHEY and CDR2 is SVGAGI. V lost 6 bases and J 4 bases, leaving 17 bases between the germline ends. CDR3 length: 15 amino acids. CDR3 nucleotides: TGTGCCAGCAGAGGGGATCCGGCGAACCCAGATACGCAGTATTTT. The encoded protein is CASRGDPANPDTQYF.